Shown below are 15 T cell receptor beta chains from a single sample sequenced in a study of Japanese encephalitis immunity and Zika vaccine responses. CFSE-labeled PBMCs were cultured 6 to 7 days with peptide pools, each at about 1 ug/mL. Live CD56-CD19-CD16-CD3+CD4+ cells with low CFSE were sorted unfixed as proliferating CD4 T cells. MiXCR, run by TCRdb on the 5' RACE reads, gives a single entry per CDR3 protein. The sample includes 390 or so distinct CDR3 sequences, roughly 3.8% of them seen just once. The input for sequencing was antigen-activated CD4+ T cells from blood, cultured, taken during a Zika inactivated vaccine study. The receptors here all came from an adult man who received an inactivated Zika virus vaccine.

This clonotype is categorized as large (0.1 to 1%). The CDR3 protein is CASSQNTEAFF. CDR3 DNA sequence: TGCGCCAGCAGCCAAAACACTGAAGCTTTCTTT. The chain recombines TRBV4-3 with TRBJ1-1; D gene unclear. Germline CDR1 reads LGHNA; CDR2 reads YSLEER. The length of the CDR3 is 11 residues. Trimming pared 2 bases from V and 2 bases from J, leaving 0 bases between.

This clonotype is medium-sized. The V and J genes are TRBV20-1 and TRBJ2-1, with D perhaps given as TRBD1 or TRBD2 (5 bases each). Trimming pared 0 bases from V and 10 bases from J, leaving 19 bases between. This CDR3 comprises 15 residues. Germline V gene data show CDR1 as DFQATT and CDR2 as SNEGSKA (reference sequence). The CDR3 here is CSARDPILVSGEQFF. The DNA of the CDR3 is TGCAGTGCTAGAGACCCGATACTAGTTTCAGGGGAGCAGTTCTTC.

This rearrangement joins TRBV10-3 to TRBJ1-1, with TRBD1 identical over 9 bases. Germline V lookup: CDR1 ENHRY, CDR2 SYGVKD. The trim removed 6 bases at V and 5 bases at J, leaving 4 bases unmatched. The CDR3 has 13 amino acids. CDR3 residues: CAIRLTGGTEAFF. CDR3 nucleotide sequence: TGTGCCATCAGGCTGACAGGGGGAACTGAAGCTTTCTTT.

By share, this clonotype counts as medium-sized. The chain uses TRBV6-2 or TRBV6-3 and TRBJ1-5, with D perhaps TRBD1 (5 bases). Germline CDR1 reads MNHEY; CDR2 reads SVGEGT. CDR3 size: 15 residues. V was pared by 6 bases and J by 1 base, with 13 bases between. CDR3 DNA sequence: TGTGCCAGCAGGGACACGGGACGGAGCAATCAGCCCCAGCATTTT. This codes for CASRDTGRSNQPQHF.

The chain combines TRBV28 with TRBJ2-1; 8 positions agree with TRBD2. Per the germline V gene, CDR1 is MDHEN and CDR2 is SYDVKM. With 1 base clipped from V and 1 base from J, the junction kept 6 bases outside the gene matches. This CDR3 is built from 17 residues. CDR3 DNA: TGTGCCAGCAGTTTATCCACGGGGGGGGGTTCCTACAATGAGCAGTTCTTC. Its protein is CASSLSTGGGSYNEQFF. Based on the CDR3 plus reference TRBV28 and TRBJ2-1, the full variable domain is DVKVTQSSRYLVKRTGEKVFLECVQDMDHENMFWYRQDPGLGLRLIYFSYDVKMKEKGDIPEGYSVSREKKERFSLILESASTNQTSMYLCASSLSTGGGSYNEQFFGPGTRLTVL.

By sample share, this clonotype is large. The DNA of the CDR3 is TGTGCCAGCAGCCCGCAGGGGAGTTATGGCTACACCTTC. This codes for CASSPQGSYGYTF. This sequence joins TRBV9 and TRBJ1-2; maybe TRBD1 (6 bases). V shed 4 bases and J shed 5 bases, with 12 bases lying between them. CDR3 length: 13 amino acids. Germline V gene lookup returns CDR1 SGDLS and CDR2 YYNGEE.

Judged by abundance, this clonotype is medium-sized. The CDR3 here is CSARDQQGYGYTF. The CDR3 bases are TGCAGTGCTAGAGATCAGCAGGGCTATGGCTACACCTTC. The gene calls are TRBV20-1 and TRBJ1-2, with D perhaps TRBD1 (5 bases). The length of the CDR3 is 13 residues. Deletions cut 0 bases from V and 4 bases from J, with 9 bases between. The germline V gene encodes CDR1 DFQATT and CDR2 SNEGSKA (reference sequence).

In its sample, this clonotype is medium-sized. The rearrangement links TRBV7-8 to TRBJ1-2; TRBD1 is a possible D gene (6 bases). The germline V gene has CDR1 SGHVS and CDR2 FQNEAQ. V was pared by 8 bases and J by 2 bases, with 21 bases between. This CDR3 comprises 16 residues. The CDR3 protein is CASGPQGIEGNYGYTF. The DNA of the CDR3 is TGTGCCAGCGGACCACAGGGTATAGAGGGAAACTATGGCTACACCTTC. The full variable domain, completed using reference TRBV7-8 and TRBJ1-2, is GAGVSQSPRYKVAKRGQDVALRCDPISGHVSLFWYQQALGQGPEFLTYFQNEAQLDKSGLPSDRFFAERPEGSVSTLKIQRTQQEDSAVYLCASGPQGIEGNYGYTFGSGTRLTVV.

Judged by abundance, this clonotype is large. This chain joins TRBV4-3 and TRBJ1-1; maybe TRBD1 (5 bases). The CDR3 is 13 residues long. V lost 3 bases and J lost 5, with 10 bases in between. CDR1 and CDR2 (germline): LGHNA, YSLEER. The CDR3 DNA reads TGCGCCAGCAGCCACCGGGGGTGGACTGAAGCTTTCTTT. Amino acid sequence: CASSHRGWTEAFF.

By share, this clonotype ranks as large. This chain links TRBV18 with TRBJ2-7; D assignment may be TRBD1 or TRBD2 (5 bases each). Looked up from germline, CDR1 is KGHSH and CDR2 is LQKENI. This CDR3 is built from 15 residues. V lost 4 bases to trimming and J lost 2 bases, with 15 bases between them. CDR3 region: CASSRGQGPAYEQYV. The CDR3 DNA reads as TGTGCCAGCTCACGGGGCCAGGGACCCGCCTACGAGCAGTACGTC.

This clonotype is judged medium-sized. The V call is TRBV4-3, the J call TRBJ1-1; 8 positions agree with TRBD1. V was pared by 2 bases and J by 8 bases, with 1 base of the junction left unmatched. Germline values: CDR1 LGHNA, CDR2 YSLEER. The CDR3 runs 12 residues. This CDR3 reads CASSQRTGEAFF. CDR3 DNA sequence: TGCGCCAGCAGCCAAAGGACAGGGGAAGCTTTCTTT.

V is TRBV10-3 and J is TRBJ2-1; D ambiguous. The CDR3 consists of 12 residues. CDR1 and CDR2 from the germline V gene are ENHRY and SYGVKD. The V and J ends lost 0 bases and 11 bases respectively, with 8 bases between them. The CDR3 region is CAISESTKKQFF. CDR3 nucleotides: TGTGCCATCAGTGAGTCTACAAAAAAGCAGTTCTTC.

This clonotype rates as medium-sized (0.01 to 0.1%). This chain's CDR3 is CSARGWETQYF. CDR3 DNA: TGCAGTGCTAGAGGATGGGAGACCCAGTACTTC. The rearrangement joins TRBV20-1 to TRBJ2-5; D not resolved. V was cut by 1 base and J by 5 bases, with 5 bases left in between. Germline lookup yields CDR1 DFQATT and CDR2 SNEGSKA (reference sequence). This CDR3 spans 11 amino acids.

This clonotype is medium-sized in the sample. This chain connects TRBV6-2 or TRBV6-3 to TRBJ2-5; 8 nucleotides line up with TRBD2. Germline-derived CDR1 and CDR2 are MNHEY and SVGEGT. The CDR3 totals 17 residues. V shed 5 bases, J shed 2 bases, and the junction held 13 bases outside the gene matches. The CDR3 sequence: CASSHPGLVRWQETQYF. The CDR3 DNA reads TGTGCCAGCAGTCACCCGGGACTAGTTAGGTGGCAAGAGACCCAGTACTTC.

This clonotype counts as medium-sized. This chain joins TRBV4-3 and TRBJ2-7, with D tentatively TRBD1 (8 bases). The V gene lost 5 bases and the J gene lost 6 bases, with 20 bases spanning the gap. The CDR3 runs to 15 residues. In germline, CDR1 is LGHNA, CDR2 YSLEER. The CDR3 reads CASSYRGGPDSEQYF. CDR3 coding DNA: TGCGCCAGCAGCTACAGGGGGGGGCCGGATTCCGAGCAGTACTTC.